These T cell receptor beta chains were read from a single sample in a study of cytomegalovirus exposure and HLA in healthy donors. Profiled with immunoSEQ multiplex PCR; TCRdb holds only in-frame clones, not every one. The sample has some 130,000 clones, less than 80% seen once. Sequenced material: PBMCs. The receptor source for this set is a man aged 40-50 years in good health and CMV-seropositive. The CDR3 runs from the conserved cysteine through the conserved F or W. The D gene is left open where the match is weak. The size of a clone is reported for some rows only, either as once, few or many, or as a class for expanded clones.

d_gene: .; j_gene: TRBJ1-1; v_gene: TRBV19; abundance: .; CDR3nt: TGTGCCAGTAGAGGTAGGTCATCCGGCAGGATGAACACTGAAGCTTTCTTT; CDR3aa: CASRGRSSGRMNTEAFF
d_gene: TRBD1; j_gene: TRBJ1-1; v_gene: TRBV7-9; abundance: .; CDR3nt: TGTGCCAGCAGCTTATTGACAGGGACTGAAGCTTTCTTT; CDR3aa: CASSLLTGTEAFF
d_gene: .; j_gene: TRBJ2-1; v_gene: TRBV11-2; abundance: once; CDR3nt: TGTGCCAGCAGCTTAGAAAGGCTAGCGCATCCGGGGCAGTTCTTC; CDR3aa: CASSLERLAHPGQFF
d_gene: TRBD1; j_gene: TRBJ1-3; v_gene: TRBV15; abundance: .; CDR3nt: TGTGCCACCAGCAGAGATCCGGGACAGATCTCTGGAAACACCATATATTTT; CDR3aa: CATSRDPGQISGNTIYF
d_gene: TRBD1; j_gene: TRBJ1-2; v_gene: TRBV5-4; abundance: once; CDR3nt: TGTGCCAGCAGCTTGGACCCAGGGGGAAGTTATGGCTACACCTTC; CDR3aa: CASSLDPGGSYGYTF
d_gene: .; j_gene: TRBJ2-5; v_gene: TRBV29-1; abundance: .; CDR3nt: TGCAGCGTTGTCCTCCAGGGGACGGAGACCCAGTACTTC; CDR3aa: CSVVLQGTETQYF
d_gene: TRBD2; j_gene: TRBJ2-5; v_gene: TRBV7-6; abundance: .; CDR3nt: TGTGCCAGCAGCCTAGTGGGGACTCCGGGGGGAGAGACCCAGTACTTC; CDR3aa: CASSLVGTPGGETQYF
d_gene: .; j_gene: TRBJ1-2; v_gene: TRBV20-1; abundance: .; CDR3nt: TGCGTCTACGGGGTGAACTATGGCTACACCTTC; CDR3aa: CVYGVNYGYTF
d_gene: .; j_gene: TRBJ2-5; v_gene: TRBV5-4; abundance: .; CDR3nt: TGTGCCAGCAGCTTGACAGCGAAGGGGGAGACCCAGTACTTC; CDR3aa: CASSLTAKGETQYF
d_gene: .; j_gene: TRBJ1-3; v_gene: TRBV4-2; abundance: .; CDR3nt: TGTGCCAGCAGCCAAGTCGACAGGTACTCTGGAAACACCATATATTTT; CDR3aa: CASSQVDRYSGNTIYF
d_gene: .; j_gene: TRBJ2-5; v_gene: TRBV27; abundance: .; CDR3nt: TGTGCCAGCAGTTTAAGGCTCTGGCAGCCTCACAGCTTAATTTACTTC; CDR3aa: CASSLRLWQPHSLIYF
d_gene: .; j_gene: TRBJ1-5; v_gene: TRBV7-9; abundance: .; CDR3nt: TGTGCCAGCAGCCTTCCCAATCAGCCCCAGCATTTT; CDR3aa: CASSLPNQPQHF
d_gene: TRBD2; j_gene: TRBJ2-7; v_gene: TRBV11-2; abundance: .; CDR3nt: TGTGCCAGCAGCTTAGATGCTAGCGGCGAGCAGTACTTC; CDR3aa: CASSLDASGEQYF
d_gene: TRBD2; j_gene: TRBJ2-4; v_gene: TRBV6-1; abundance: few; CDR3nt: TGTGCCAGTCAAGTAGCGGGAGCCAAAAACATTCAGTACTTC; CDR3aa: CASQVAGAKNIQYF
d_gene: .; j_gene: TRBJ1-5; v_gene: TRBV4-2; abundance: .; CDR3nt: TGTGCCAGCAGCCAAGAACTGCGAGGGGGAGACTTCAATCAGCCCCAGCATTTT; CDR3aa: CASSQELRGGDFNQPQHF
d_gene: TRBD1; j_gene: TRBJ1-1; v_gene: TRBV27; abundance: .; CDR3nt: TGTGCCAGCAGTTTATATGGTGGACAGGGGGCCACTGAAGCTTTCTTT; CDR3aa: CASSLYGGQGATEAFF
d_gene: .; j_gene: TRBJ1-2; v_gene: TRBV25-1; abundance: .; CDR3nt: TGTGCCAGCAGTGATAGACGGGGGGGCCTCTATGGCTACACCTTC; CDR3aa: CASSDRRGGLYGYTF
d_gene: TRBD1; j_gene: TRBJ1-5; v_gene: TRBV30; abundance: once; CDR3nt: TGTGCCTGGACCGGGACAGGGCTTGGTCAGCCCCAGCATTTT; CDR3aa: CAWTGTGLGQPQHF
d_gene: TRBD2; j_gene: TRBJ2-5; v_gene: TRBV10-3; abundance: .; CDR3nt: TGTGCCATCAGTGAGAGGACTAGCGGGACCTCCCCCAAGACCCAGTACTTC; CDR3aa: CAISERTSGTSPKTQYF
d_gene: .; j_gene: TRBJ2-7; v_gene: TRBV6-1; abundance: .; CDR3nt: TGTGCCTCGCTGGACGGAGGCTACGAGCAGTACTTC; CDR3aa: CASLDGGYEQYF
d_gene: TRBD1; j_gene: TRBJ2-7; v_gene: TRBV19; abundance: .; CDR3nt: TGTGCCAGTAGTATCCAGGACAGGGGCTACGAGCAGTACTTC; CDR3aa: CASSIQDRGYEQYF